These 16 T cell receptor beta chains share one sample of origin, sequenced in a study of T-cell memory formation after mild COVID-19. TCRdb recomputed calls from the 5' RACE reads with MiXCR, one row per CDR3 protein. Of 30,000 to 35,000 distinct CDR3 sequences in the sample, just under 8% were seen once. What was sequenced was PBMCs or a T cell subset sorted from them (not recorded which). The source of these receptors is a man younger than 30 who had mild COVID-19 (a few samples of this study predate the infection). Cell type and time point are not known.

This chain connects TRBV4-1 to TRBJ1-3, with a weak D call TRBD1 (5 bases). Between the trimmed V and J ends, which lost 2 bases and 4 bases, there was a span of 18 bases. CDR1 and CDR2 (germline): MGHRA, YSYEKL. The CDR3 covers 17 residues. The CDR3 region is CASSQSLGREKGNTIYF. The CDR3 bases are TGCGCCAGCAGCCAATCTTTGGGCAGGGAAAAAGGAAACACCATATATTTT.

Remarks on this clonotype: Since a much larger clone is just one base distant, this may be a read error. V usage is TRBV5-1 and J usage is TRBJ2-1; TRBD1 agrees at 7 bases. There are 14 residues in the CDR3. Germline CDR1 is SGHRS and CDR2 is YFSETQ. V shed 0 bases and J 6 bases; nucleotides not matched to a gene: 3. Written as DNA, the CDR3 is TGCGCCAGCAGCTTGGAGGGGGCCCCCAATGAGCAGTTCTTC. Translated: CASSLEGAPNEQFF.

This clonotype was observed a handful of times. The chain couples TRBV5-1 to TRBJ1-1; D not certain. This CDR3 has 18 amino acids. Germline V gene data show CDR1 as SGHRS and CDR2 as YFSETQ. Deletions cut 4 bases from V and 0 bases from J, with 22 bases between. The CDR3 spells CASSPPRTAGTMNTEAFF. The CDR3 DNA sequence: TGCGCCAGCAGCCCCCCTCGGACCGCGGGAACCATGAACACTGAAGCTTTCTTT.

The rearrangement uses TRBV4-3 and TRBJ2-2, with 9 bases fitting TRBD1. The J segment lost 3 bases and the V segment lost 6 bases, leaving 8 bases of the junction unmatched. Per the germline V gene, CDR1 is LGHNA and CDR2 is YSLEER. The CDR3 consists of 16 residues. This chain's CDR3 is CASSPDRGADTGELFF. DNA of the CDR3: TGCGCCAGCAGTCCGGACAGGGGCGCGGACACCGGGGAGCTGTTTTTT.

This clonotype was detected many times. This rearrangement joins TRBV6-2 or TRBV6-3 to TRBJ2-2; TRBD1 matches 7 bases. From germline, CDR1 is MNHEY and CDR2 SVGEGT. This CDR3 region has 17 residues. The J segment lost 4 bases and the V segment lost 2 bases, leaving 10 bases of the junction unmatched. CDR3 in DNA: TGTGCCAGCAGTTACCGGTCCGACAGGGTTCTCACCGGGGAGCTGTTTTTT. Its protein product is CASSYRSDRVLTGELFF.

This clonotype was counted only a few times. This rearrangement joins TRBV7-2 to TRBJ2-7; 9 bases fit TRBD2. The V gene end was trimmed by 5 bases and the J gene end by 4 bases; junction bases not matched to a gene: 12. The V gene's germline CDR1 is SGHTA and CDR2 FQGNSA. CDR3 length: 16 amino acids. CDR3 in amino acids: CASSLRAGGNWYEQYF. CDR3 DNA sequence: TGTGCCAGCAGCCTGAGAGCGGGGGGCAACTGGTACGAGCAGTACTTC.

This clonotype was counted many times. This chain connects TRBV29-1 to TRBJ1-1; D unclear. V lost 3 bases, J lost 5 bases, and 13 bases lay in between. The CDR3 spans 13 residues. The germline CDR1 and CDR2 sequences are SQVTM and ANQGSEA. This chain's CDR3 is CSVDVGEKTEAFF. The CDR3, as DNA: TGCAGCGTTGACGTGGGAGAGAAGACTGAAGCTTTCTTT. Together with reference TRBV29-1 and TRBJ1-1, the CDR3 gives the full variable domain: SAVISQKPSRDICQRGTSLTIQCQVDSQVTMMFWYRQQPGQSLTLIATANQGSEATYESGFVIDKFPISRPNLTFSTLTVSNMSPEDSSIYLCSVDVGEKTEAFFGQGTRLTVV.

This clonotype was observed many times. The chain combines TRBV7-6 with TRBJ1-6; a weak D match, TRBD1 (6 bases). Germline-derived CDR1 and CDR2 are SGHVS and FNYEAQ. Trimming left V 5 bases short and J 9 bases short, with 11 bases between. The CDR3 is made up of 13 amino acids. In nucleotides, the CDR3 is TGTGCCAGCAGCCTAGGACAGATTTCACCCCTCCACTTT. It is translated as CASSLGQISPLHF.

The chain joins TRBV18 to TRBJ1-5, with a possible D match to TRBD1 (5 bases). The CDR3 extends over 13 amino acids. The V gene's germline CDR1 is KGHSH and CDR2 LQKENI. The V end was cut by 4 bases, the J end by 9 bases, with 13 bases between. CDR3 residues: CASSQIQGPPQHF. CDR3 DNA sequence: TGTGCCAGCTCACAGATCCAGGGCCCGCCCCAGCATTTT.

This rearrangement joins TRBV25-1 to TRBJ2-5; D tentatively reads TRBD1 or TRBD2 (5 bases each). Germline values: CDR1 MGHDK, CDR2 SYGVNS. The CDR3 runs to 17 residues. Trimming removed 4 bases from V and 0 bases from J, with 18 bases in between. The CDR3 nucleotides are TGTGCCAGCAGTGGCCCGCCCGGGACGGAACACCAAGAGACCCAGTACTTC. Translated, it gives CASSGPPGTEHQETQYF. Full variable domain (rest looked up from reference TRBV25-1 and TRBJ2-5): EADIYQTPRYLVIGTGKKITLECSQTMGHDKMYWYQQDPGMELHLIHYSYGVNSTEKGDLSSESTVSRIRTEHFPLTLESARPSHTSQYLCASSGPPGTEHQETQYFGPGTRLLVL.

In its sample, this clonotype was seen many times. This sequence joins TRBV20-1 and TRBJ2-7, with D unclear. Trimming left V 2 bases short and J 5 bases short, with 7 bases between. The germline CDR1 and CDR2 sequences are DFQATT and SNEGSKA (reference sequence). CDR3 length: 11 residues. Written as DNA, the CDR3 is TGCAGTGCTAGATCCGGGCACGAGCAGTACGTC. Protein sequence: CSARSGHEQYV.

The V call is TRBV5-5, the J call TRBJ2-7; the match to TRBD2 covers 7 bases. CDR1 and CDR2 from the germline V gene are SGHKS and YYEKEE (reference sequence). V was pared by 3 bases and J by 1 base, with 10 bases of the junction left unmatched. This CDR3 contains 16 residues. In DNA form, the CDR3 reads TGTGCCAGCAGCTCGAGGTACGACGGGGGGTCCTACGAGCAGTACGTC. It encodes CASSSRYDGGSYEQYV.

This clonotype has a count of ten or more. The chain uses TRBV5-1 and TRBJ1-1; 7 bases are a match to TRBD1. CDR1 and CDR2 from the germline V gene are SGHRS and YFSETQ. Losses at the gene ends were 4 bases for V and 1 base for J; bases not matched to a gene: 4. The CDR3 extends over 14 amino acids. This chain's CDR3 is CASSPDRPNTEAFF. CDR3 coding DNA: TGCGCCAGCAGCCCGGACAGGCCGAACACTGAAGCTTTCTTT.

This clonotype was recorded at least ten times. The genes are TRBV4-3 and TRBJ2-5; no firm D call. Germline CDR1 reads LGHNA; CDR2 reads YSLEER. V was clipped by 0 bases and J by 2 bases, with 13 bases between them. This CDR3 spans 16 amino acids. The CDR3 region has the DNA TGCGCCAGCAGCCAAGATGGCCCTCAGCCGCAAGAGACCCAGTACTTC. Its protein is CASSQDGPQPQETQYF.

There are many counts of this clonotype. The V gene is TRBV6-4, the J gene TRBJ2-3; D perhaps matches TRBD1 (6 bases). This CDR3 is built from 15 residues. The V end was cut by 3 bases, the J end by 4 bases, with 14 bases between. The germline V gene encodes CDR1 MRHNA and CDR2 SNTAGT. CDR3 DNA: TGTGCCAGCAGTGAATTACCAGGGGAACCAGATACGCAGTATTTT. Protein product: CASSELPGEPDTQYF.

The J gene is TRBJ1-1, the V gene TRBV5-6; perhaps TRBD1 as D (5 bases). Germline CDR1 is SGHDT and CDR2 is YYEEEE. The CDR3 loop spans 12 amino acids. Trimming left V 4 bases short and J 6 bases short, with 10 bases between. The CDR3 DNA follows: TGTGCCAGCAGCCTGGGGGGACCTGAAGCTTTCTTT. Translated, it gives CASSLGGPEAFF.